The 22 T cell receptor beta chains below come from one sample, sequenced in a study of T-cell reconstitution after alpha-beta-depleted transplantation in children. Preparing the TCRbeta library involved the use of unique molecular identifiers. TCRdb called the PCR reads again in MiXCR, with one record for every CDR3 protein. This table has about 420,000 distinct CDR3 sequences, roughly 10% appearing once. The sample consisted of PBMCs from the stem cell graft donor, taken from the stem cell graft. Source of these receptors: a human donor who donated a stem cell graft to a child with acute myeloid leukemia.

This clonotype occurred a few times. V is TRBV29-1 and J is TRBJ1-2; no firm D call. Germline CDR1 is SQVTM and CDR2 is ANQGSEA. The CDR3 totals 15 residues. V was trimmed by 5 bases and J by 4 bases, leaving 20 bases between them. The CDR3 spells CSVPLPGRVSYGYTF. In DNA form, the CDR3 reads TGCAGCGTTCCCCTCCCCGGGAGGGTTAGCTATGGCTACACCTTC.

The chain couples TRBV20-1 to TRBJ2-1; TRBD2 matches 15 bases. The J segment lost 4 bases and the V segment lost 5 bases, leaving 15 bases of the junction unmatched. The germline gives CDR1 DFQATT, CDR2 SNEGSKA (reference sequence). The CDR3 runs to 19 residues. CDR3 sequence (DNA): TGCAGTGCTCGGCCCCTCGGACTAGCGGGAGGGGTACCTTACAATGAGCAGTTCTTC. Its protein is CSARPLGLAGGVPYNEQFF.

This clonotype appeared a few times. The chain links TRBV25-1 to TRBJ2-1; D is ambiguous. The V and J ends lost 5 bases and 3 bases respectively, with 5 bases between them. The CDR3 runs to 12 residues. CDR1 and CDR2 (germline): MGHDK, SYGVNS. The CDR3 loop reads CASSTLYNEQFF. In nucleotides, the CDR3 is TGTGCCAGCAGTACCCTCTACAATGAGCAGTTCTTC.

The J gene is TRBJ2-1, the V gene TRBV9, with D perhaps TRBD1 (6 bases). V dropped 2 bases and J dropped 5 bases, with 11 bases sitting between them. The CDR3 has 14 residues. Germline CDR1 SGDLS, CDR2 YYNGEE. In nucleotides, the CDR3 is TGTGCCAGCAGCGTGAACAGGGACCACAATGAGCAGTTCTTC. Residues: CASSVNRDHNEQFF. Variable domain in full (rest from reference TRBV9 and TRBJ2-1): DSGVTQTPKHLITATGQRVTLRCSPRSGDLSVYWYQQSLDQGLQFLIQYYNGEERAKGNILERFSAQQFPDLHSELNLSSLELGDSALYFCASSVNRDHNEQFFGPGTRLTVL.

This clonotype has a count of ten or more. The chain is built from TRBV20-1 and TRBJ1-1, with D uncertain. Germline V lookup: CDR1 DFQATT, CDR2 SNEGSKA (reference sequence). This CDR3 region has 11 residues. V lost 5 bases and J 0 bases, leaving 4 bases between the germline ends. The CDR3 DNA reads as TGCAGTGCTGCACTGAACACTGAAGCTTTCTTT. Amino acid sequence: CSAALNTEAFF.

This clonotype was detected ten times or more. CDR3 residues: CASSEQGIGYNEQFF. DNA of the CDR3: TGTGCCAGCAGTGAACAGGGTATAGGCTACAATGAGCAGTTCTTC. The rearrangement uses TRBV6-1 and TRBJ2-1; perhaps TRBD1 as D (5 bases). The CDR3 length is 15 residues. V was clipped by 2 bases and J by 3 bases, with 11 bases between them. CDR1 and CDR2 (germline): MNHNS, SASEGT.

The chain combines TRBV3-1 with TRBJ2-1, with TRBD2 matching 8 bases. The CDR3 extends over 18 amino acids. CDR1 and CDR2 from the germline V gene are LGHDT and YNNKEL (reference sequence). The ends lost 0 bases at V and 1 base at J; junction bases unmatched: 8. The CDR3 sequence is CASSQDLGGALSYNEQFF. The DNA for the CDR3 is TGTGCCAGCAGCCAAGATCTCGGGGGGGCCTTGTCCTACAATGAGCAGTTCTTC.

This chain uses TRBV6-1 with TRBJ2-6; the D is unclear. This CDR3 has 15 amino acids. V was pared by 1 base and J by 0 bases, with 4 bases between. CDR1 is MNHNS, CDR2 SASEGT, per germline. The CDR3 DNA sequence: TGTGCCAGCAGTGAAGTATCCTCTGGGGCCAACGTCCTGACTTTC. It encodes CASSEVSSGANVLTF.

In DNA, the CDR3 is TGTGCCACCAGTGATCCAACAGGGGCAGGGAATGAGCAGTTCTTC. Translation gives CATSDPTGAGNEQFF. The chain uses TRBV24-1 and TRBJ2-1, with TRBD1 matching over 7 bases. This CDR3 is built from 15 residues. CDR1 and CDR2 from the germline V gene are KGHDR and SFDVKD. The J segment lost 7 bases and the V segment lost 3 bases, leaving 8 bases of the junction unmatched.

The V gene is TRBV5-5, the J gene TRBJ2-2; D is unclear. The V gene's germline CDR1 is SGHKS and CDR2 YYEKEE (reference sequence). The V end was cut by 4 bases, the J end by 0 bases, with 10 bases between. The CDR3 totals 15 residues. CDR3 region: CASSAWVTNTGELFF. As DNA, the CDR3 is TGTGCCAGCAGCGCCTGGGTGACGAACACCGGGGAGCTGTTTTTT.

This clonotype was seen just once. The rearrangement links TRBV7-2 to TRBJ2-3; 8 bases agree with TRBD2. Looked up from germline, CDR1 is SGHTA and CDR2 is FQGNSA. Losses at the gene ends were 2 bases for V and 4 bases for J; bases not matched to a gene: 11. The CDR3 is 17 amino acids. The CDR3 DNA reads TGTGCCAGCAGCTTACGGTTGGCGGGAGGAGTAGCAGATACGCAGTATTTT. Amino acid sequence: CASSLRLAGGVADTQYF. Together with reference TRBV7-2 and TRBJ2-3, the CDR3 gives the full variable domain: GAGVSQSPSNKVTEKGKDVELRCDPISGHTALYWYRQSLGQGLEFLIYFQGNSAPDKSGLPSDRFSAERTGGSVSTLTIQRTQQEDSAVYLCASSLRLAGGVADTQYFGPGTRLTVL.

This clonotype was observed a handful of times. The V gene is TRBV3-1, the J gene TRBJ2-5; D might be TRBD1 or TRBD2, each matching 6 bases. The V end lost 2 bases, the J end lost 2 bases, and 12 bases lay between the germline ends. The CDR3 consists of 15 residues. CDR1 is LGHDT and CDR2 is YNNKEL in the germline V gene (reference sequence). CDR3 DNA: TGTGCCAGCAGCCAAAAAGGGGGGATACAAGAGACCCAGTACTTC. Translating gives CASSQKGGIQETQYF.

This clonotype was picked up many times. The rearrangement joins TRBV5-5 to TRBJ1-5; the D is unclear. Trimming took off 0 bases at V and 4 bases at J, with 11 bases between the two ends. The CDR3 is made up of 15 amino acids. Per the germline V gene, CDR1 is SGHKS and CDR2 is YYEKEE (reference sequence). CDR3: CASSLDPRPNQPQHF. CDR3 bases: TGTGCCAGCAGCTTGGATCCCCGGCCGAATCAGCCCCAGCATTTT.

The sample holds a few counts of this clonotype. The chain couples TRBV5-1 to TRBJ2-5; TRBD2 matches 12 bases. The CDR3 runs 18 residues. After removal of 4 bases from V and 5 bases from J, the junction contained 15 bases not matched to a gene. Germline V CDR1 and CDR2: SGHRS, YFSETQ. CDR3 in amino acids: CASSLKRLAGDMGETQYF. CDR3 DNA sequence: TGCGCCAGCAGCCTCAAAAGACTAGCGGGGGATATGGGGGAGACCCAGTACTTC.

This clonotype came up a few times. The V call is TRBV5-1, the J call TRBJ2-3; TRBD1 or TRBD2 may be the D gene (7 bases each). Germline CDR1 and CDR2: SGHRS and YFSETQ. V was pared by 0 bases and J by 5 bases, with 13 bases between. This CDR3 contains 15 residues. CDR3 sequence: CASSLEGRGGDTQYF. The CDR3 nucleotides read TGCGCCAGCAGCTTGGAAGGCAGGGGGGGAGATACGCAGTATTTT.

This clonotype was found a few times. The CDR3 nucleotides read TGCAGTGCCCGCAGTAGGGCCCTACTAGGGGAGCTGTTTTTT. Translation: CSARSRALLGELFF. The J gene is TRBJ2-2, the V gene TRBV20-1; no firm D call. Trimming cost V 6 bases and J 8 bases, with 19 bases left between them. From germline, CDR1 is DFQATT and CDR2 SNEGSKA (reference sequence). The length of the CDR3 is 14 residues.

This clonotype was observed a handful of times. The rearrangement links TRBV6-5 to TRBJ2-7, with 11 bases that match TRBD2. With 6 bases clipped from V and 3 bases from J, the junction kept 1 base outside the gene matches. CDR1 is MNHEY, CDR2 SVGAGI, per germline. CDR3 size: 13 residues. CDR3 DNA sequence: TGTGCCAGCAGCGGACTAGCGGGCTACGAGCAGTACTTC. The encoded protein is CASSGLAGYEQYF.

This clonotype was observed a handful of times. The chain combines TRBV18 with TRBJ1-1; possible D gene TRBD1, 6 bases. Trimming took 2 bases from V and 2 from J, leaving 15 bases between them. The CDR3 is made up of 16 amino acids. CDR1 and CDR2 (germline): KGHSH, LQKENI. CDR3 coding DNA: TGTGCCAGCTCACCAGTCTCGACAGGCAGAAACACTGAAGCTTTCTTT. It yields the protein CASSPVSTGRNTEAFF.

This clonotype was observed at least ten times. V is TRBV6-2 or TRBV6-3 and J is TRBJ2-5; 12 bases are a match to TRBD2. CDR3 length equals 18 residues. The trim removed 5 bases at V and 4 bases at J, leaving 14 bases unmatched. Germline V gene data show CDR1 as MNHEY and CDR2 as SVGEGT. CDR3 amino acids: CASSTGLAGRATGETQYF. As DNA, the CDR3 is TGTGCCAGCAGTACCGGACTAGCGGGAAGGGCGACGGGAGAGACCCAGTACTTC.

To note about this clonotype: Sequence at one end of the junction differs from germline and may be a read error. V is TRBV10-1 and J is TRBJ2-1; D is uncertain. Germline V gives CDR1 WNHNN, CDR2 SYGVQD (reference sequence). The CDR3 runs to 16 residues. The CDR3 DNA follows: TGCGCCAGCAGTGAGGACCCGGGTATCGGAACGGATGACCAGTTCTTC. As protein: CASSEDPGIGTDDQFF.

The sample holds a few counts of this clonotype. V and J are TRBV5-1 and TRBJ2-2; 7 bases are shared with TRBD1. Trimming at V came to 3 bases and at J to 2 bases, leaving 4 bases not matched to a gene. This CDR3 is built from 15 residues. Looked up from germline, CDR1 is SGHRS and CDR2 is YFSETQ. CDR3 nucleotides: TGCGCCAGCAGCTCGGACAGGCTAAACACCGGGGAGCTGTTTTTT. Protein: CASSSDRLNTGELFF.

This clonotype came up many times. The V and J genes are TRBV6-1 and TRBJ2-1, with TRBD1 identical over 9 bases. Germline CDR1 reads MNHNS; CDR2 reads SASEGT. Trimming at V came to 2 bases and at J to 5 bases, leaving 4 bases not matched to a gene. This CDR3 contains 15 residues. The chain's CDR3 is CASSELGQGHNEQFF. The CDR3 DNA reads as TGTGCCAGCAGTGAACTGGGACAGGGTCACAATGAGCAGTTCTTC.